These 11 T cell receptor beta chains were sequenced from one sample in a study of T cells in Graves' hyperthyroidism and ophthalmopathy (dated by TCRdb to about 2019). Library prep was done by multiplex PCR. The sample was run on an Illumina HiSeq 2000. TCR beta CDR3 regions were amplified from RNA transcripts. For the first round of RT-PCR on the TCR CDR3, the HTBI primer set was used together with the Qiagen OneStep RT-PCR kit. TCRdb reprocessing: public reads trimmed at Q25 with fastp, clones called with MiXCR, in-frame beta chains kept. A single entry per CDR3 protein holds the most common genes and DNA from its merged rows. The sample table lists over 500,000 distinct CDR3 sequences, roughly 45% of them with a count of one. The top ten clonotypes cover about 40% of the sample. The sequenced sample was peripheral blood or thyroid tissue (not recorded which). Source of these receptors: an adult woman with Graves' disease, either hyperthyroidism or ophthalmopathy (not recorded which).

Points on this clonotype: Germline is not matched at one junction end, which may reflect a read error. This sequence joins TRBV13 and TRBJ2-2; 7 bases line up with TRBD2. The length of the CDR3 is 11 residues. Per the germline V gene, CDR1 is PRHDT and CDR2 is FYEKMQ (reference sequence). The CDR3 DNA reads as TGTGCCAGCAGCTTGGGAGGGGCGCTGTTTTTT. Protein product: CASSLGGALFF.

This clonotype turned up a few times. This rearrangement joins TRBV7-6 to TRBJ2-5; 7 nucleotides align to TRBD1. V shed 5 bases and J 7 bases; nucleotides not matched to a gene: 13. Germline-derived CDR1 and CDR2 are SGHVS and FNYEAQ. CDR3 length: 15 amino acids. The CDR3 reads CASSIQGGAGGTQYF. The CDR3, as DNA: TGTGCCAGCAGCATCCAAGGGGGCGCGGGTGGGACCCAGTACTTC.

The genes are TRBV10-1 and TRBJ2-5; 9 bases fit TRBD2. Germline CDR1 reads WNHNN; CDR2 reads SYGVQD (reference sequence). This CDR3 has 14 residues. J was trimmed by 10 bases and V by 3 bases; bases with no gene match: 9. This chain's CDR3 is CASSEGSGSGDQYF. Here the CDR3 DNA reads TGCGCCAGCAGTGAAGGTAGCGGGAGTGGGGACCAGTACTTC.

The J gene is TRBJ2-7, the V gene TRBV20-1; 10 bases agree with TRBD1. V lost 4 bases, J lost 5 bases, and 8 bases stayed unmatched. CDR3 length equals 14 residues. The germline V gene encodes CDR1 DFQATT and CDR2 SNEGSKA (reference sequence). The CDR3 DNA follows: TGCAGTGCTAAAGACAGGGGGCGCAGGGACGAGCAGTACTTC. This codes for CSAKDRGRRDEQYF.

V gene TRBV7-8 combines with J gene TRBJ1-6; tentatively, D is TRBD1 (5 bases). This CDR3 comprises 9 residues. Deletions cut 6 bases from V and 15 bases from J, with 6 bases between. From germline, CDR1 is SGHVS and CDR2 FQNEAQ. The CDR3 protein is CASSTGLHF. The CDR3 DNA is TGTGCCAGCAGTACAGGCCTCCACTTT.

This clonotype has a handful of counts. A clone one base away is much larger, so this may be a read error. The rearrangement links TRBV20-1 to TRBJ1-6; TRBD1 agrees at 7 bases. CDR1 is DFQATT and CDR2 is SNEGSKA in the germline V gene (reference sequence). The trim removed 5 bases at V and 14 bases at J, leaving 24 bases unmatched. The CDR3 contains 17 residues. The CDR3 coding sequence is TGCAGTGCTTATGACAGGGCATCCTTTGTCGGGTCCCGAACCCTCCACTTT. Translating gives CSAYDRASFVGSRTLHF.

This clonotype was seen a handful of times. V and J are TRBV5-1 and TRBJ2-7, with D possibly matching TRBD1 (6 bases). Per the germline V gene, CDR1 is SGHRS and CDR2 is YFSETQ. The CDR3 has 15 residues. V was shortened by 1 base and J by 5 bases, with 16 bases between the two germline ends. CDR3: CASSLTASGGDEQYF. The CDR3 DNA reads TGCGCCAGCAGCTTGACCGCTTCTGGGGGCGACGAGCAGTACTTC.

The rearrangement joins TRBV15 to TRBJ2-3; unclear D gene. V gave up 3 bases and J gave up 5 bases, with 9 bases separating them. CDR1 is LNHNV, CDR2 YYDKDF, per germline (reference sequence). The CDR3 runs to 13 residues. This CDR3 is CATSSSRRDTQYF. The CDR3 DNA follows: TGTGCCACCAGCAGCTCCCGGAGAGATACGCAGTATTTT.

Ten or more counts support this clonotype. V usage is TRBV7-2 and J usage is TRBJ1-6; D uncertain. Germline V gene lookup returns CDR1 SGHTA and CDR2 FQGNSA. The CDR3 runs to 14 residues. Trimming cost V 6 bases and J 0 bases, with 6 bases left between them. CDR3 coding DNA: TGTGCCAGCAGTTTTAGCTCCTATAATTCACCCCTCCACTTT. As protein: CASSFSSYNSPLHF.

The chain couples TRBV6-9 to TRBJ2-5; no firm D call. The J call could be wrong; TRBJ2-1 is a better fit for the DNA end. Germline V lookup: CDR1 MNHGY, CDR2 SVAAGI. The CDR3 has 11 residues. The CDR3 reads CASSGFDEQFF. The CDR3 DNA follows: TGTGCCAGCAGTGGCTTCGATGAGCAGTTCTTC.

The chain joins TRBV15 to TRBJ1-1, with D possibly being TRBD1 (6 bases). The V gene lost 5 bases and the J gene lost 6 bases, with 16 bases spanning the gap. Germline lookup yields CDR1 LNHNV and CDR2 YYDKDF (reference sequence). CDR3 length: 14 amino acids. The CDR3 reads CATSYWGGAAEAFF. The CDR3 DNA is TGTGCCACCAGCTACTGGGGGGGCGCGGCTGAAGCTTTCTTT.